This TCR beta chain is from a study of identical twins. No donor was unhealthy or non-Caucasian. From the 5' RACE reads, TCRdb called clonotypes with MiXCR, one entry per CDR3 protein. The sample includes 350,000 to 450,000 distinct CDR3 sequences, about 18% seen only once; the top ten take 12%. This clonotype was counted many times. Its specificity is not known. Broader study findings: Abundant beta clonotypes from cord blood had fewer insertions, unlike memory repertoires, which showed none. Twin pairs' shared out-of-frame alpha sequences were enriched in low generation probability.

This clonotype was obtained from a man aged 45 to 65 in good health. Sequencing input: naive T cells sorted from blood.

CDR3 region: CASRPDRGGQETQYF. The DNA of the CDR3 is TGTGCCAGCAGACCCGACAGGGGTGGGCAAGAGACCCAGTACTTC. V gene TRBV7-8 combines with J gene TRBJ2-5; 8 nucleotides line up with TRBD1. V lost 6 bases, J lost 2 bases, and 8 bases stayed unmatched. The CDR3 runs to 15 residues. Germline V lookup: CDR1 SGHVS, CDR2 FQNEAQ.